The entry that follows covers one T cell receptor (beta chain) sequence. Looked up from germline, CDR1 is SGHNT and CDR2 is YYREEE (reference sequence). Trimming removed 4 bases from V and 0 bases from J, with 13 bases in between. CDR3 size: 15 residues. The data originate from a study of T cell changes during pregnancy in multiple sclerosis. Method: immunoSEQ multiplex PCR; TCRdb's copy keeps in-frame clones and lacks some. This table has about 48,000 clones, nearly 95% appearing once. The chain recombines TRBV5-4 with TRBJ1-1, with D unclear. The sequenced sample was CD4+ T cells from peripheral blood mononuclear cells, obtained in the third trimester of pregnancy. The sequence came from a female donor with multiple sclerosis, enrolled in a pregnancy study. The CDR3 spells CASSTDTTLNTEAFF. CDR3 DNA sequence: TGTGCCAGCAGCACCGACACGACACTGAACACTGAAGCTTTCTTT. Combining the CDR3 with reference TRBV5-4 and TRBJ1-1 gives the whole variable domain ETGVTQSPTHLIKTRGQQVTLRCSSQSGHNTVSWYQQALGQGPQFIFQYYREEENGRGNFPPRFSGLQFPNYSSELNVNALELDDSALYLCASSTDTTLNTEAFFGQGTRLTVV.